Detailed here is one TCR beta chain. Antigen specificity is unknown. Trimming took 8 bases from V and 8 from J, leaving 12 bases between them. The length of the CDR3 is 11 residues. CDR1 is SEHNR, CDR2 FQNEAQ, per germline (reference sequence). Donors in the study were healthy people who gave bone marrow. This record comes from a study of cytomegalovirus exposure and HLA in healthy donors. Whole-study findings and limits: Prediction of most subjects' HLA-A and HLA-B alleles by TCR beta sequences was reportedly accurate. As a later analysis revealed, the rate of TCR association differed by HLA locus, with DRB1 most and HLA-C fewest.

The PCR used 60 Vbeta and 13 Jbeta primers. Profiled with immunoSEQ multiplex PCR; TCRdb holds only in-frame clones, not every one. Its table records about 48,000 clones. The V and J genes are TRBV7-9 and TRBJ1-1; possible D gene TRBD1, 6 bases. This clonotype was sampled from a woman aged 35 to 49 in good health and CMV-seronegative. Sequencing was carried out using PBMCs. The CDR3 protein is CASAGGTEAFF. For the CDR3, the DNA is TGTGCCAGCGCCGGTGGGACAGAAGCTTTCTTT.